This T cell receptor beta chain was identified during a study of OX40 agonist ivuxolimab in advanced cancers. About the study: Aged roughly 23 to 85 with a mean of around 60 years, they were around 85% male. Study-level findings and limits: Low levels of normalized T-cell clonal expansion also appeared in some nonresponders. More expanded clones were found, on average, in CD8+ than in CD4+ T cells.

The germline V gene encodes CDR1 SGHDT and CDR2 YYEEEE. V was cut by 0 bases and J by 4 bases, with 16 bases left in between. The CDR3 runs 16 residues. Some clones are missing from TCRdb's copy, which holds only in-frame ones; the method was immunoSEQ multiplex PCR. The repertoire includes fewer than 65,000 clones, 85% to 90% of them detected once, and more than 6.5% sits in the top ten. As to this clone: Its cognate antigen is unknown.

This rearrangement joins TRBV5-6 to TRBJ1-2; D not resolved. The material sequenced was CD4+ or CD8+ T cells sorted from blood, taken in a trial of the OX40 agonist ivuxolimab. The origin of this receptor is an adult with an advanced solid tumor such as melanoma, head and neck, liver or kidney cancer. The CDR3 loop reads CASSLGAGFEVYGYTF. CDR3 nucleotides: TGTGCCAGCAGCTTGGGGGCCGGGTTTGAGGTCTATGGCTACACCTTC. Filled out from reference TRBV5-6 and TRBJ1-2, the complete variable domain reads DAGVTQSPTHLIKTRGQQVTLRCSPKSGHDTVSWYQQALGQGPQFIFQYYEEEERQRGNFPDRFSGHQFPNYSSELNVNALLLGDSALYLCASSLGAGFEVYGYTFGSGTRLTVV.